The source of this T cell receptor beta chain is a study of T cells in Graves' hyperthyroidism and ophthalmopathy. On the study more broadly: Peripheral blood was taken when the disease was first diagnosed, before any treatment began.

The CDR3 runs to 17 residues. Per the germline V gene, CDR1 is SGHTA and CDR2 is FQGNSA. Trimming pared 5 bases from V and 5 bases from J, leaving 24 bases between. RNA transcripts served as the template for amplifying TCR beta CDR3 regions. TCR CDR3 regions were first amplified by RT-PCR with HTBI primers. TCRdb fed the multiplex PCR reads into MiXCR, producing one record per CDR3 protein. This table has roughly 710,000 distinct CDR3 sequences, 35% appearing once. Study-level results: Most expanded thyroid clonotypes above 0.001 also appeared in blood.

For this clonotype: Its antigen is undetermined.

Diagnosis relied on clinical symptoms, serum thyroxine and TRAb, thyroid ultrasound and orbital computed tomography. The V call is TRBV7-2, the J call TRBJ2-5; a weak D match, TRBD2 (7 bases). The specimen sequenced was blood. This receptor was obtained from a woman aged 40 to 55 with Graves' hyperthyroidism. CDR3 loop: CASSKALQGGARETQYF. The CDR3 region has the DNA TGTGCCAGCAGCAAGGCGTTACAGGGAGGGGCGAGGGAGACCCAGTACTTC.